Listed here is a single T cell receptor beta chain. The data were taken from a study of T cell changes during pregnancy in multiple sclerosis. The V gene's germline CDR1 is SGHTA and CDR2 FQGTGA. V lost 5 bases and J lost 5, with 19 bases in between. The CDR3 sequence is 16 residues long. Produced via immunoSEQ multiplex PCR; TCRdb's table is partial and in-frame only. Of 55,000 or so clones detected, around 93% appear once; the ten largest clones hold around 0.16%. This specimen consisted of CD4+ T cells from peripheral blood mononuclear cells, obtained after pregnancy. V usage is TRBV7-3 and J usage is TRBJ2-1, with a weak D call TRBD1 (6 bases). This clonotype was obtained from a female donor in good health, enrolled as a control in a pregnancy study. In DNA, the CDR3 is TGTGCCAGCAGCCGCCTGGGTGGGGGCGCTGACAATGAGCAGTTCTTC. This codes for CASSRLGGGADNEQFF.